This record concerns one T cell receptor (beta chain) sequence. Its antigen is still unknown. Assay: immunoSEQ multiplex PCR; the TCRdb copy retains only in-frame clones and omits some. The data show roughly 760,000 clones, under 80% seen once. This entry is derived from a study of shared clonotypes between healthy human individuals. The germline CDR1 and CDR2 sequences are SGHNT and YYREEE (reference sequence). The trim removed 0 bases at V and 1 base at J, leaving 11 bases unmatched. The CDR3 consists of 19 residues. Study-wide results and limits: Sharing across four donors was highest in naive CD4 (approximately 5%) and lowest in memory CD8 (around 0.4%). Clonotypes shared by all four sorted-subset donors had higher generation probabilities than non-shared clonotypes.

The TCR comes from a woman in her 30s in good health. The sequenced material came from memory CD4+ T cells sorted from blood. Stated subset: CD45RA-negative fraction. This sequence joins TRBV5-4 and TRBJ2-1; TRBD1 matches at 9 bases. DNA of the CDR3: TGTGCCAGCAGCTTGGTGGACAGGGGTGGCAGCGGATCCTACAATGAGCAGTTCTTC. It translates to CASSLVDRGGSGSYNEQFF.